This T cell receptor beta chain was profiled in a study of cytomegalovirus exposure and HLA in healthy donors. The PCR ran on 60 Vbeta and 13 Jbeta primers. Profiled with immunoSEQ multiplex PCR; TCRdb holds only in-frame clones, not every one. The table shows under 300,000 clones, with about 75% occurring only once. The CDR3 runs 15 residues. After removal of 0 bases from V and 3 bases from J, the junction contained 1 base not matched to a gene. Germline-derived CDR1 and CDR2 are SGHTA and FQGNSA. The V call is TRBV7-2, the J call TRBJ2-1; TRBD2 agrees at 8 bases. The sample comprised PBMCs. The TCR originated in a female donor in good health and CMV-seronegative. Here the CDR3 DNA reads TGTGCCAGCAGCTTAGCCGGGACTAGCTACAATGAGCAGTTCTTC. Encoded protein: CASSLAGTSYNEQFF.